Each of the 25 T cell receptor beta chains below was sequenced from the same sample in a study of blood T cell repertoires in COVID-19. TCRdb's table, derived via immunoSEQ multiplex PCR, lists solely in-frame clones and lacks some. The sample lists 100,000 to 150,000 clones; about 88% were seen once. Sample: peripheral blood. The receptors here all came from a woman of 80 years or more with acute or convalescent COVID-19.

This chain uses TRBV5-4 with TRBJ2-3, with 10 bases fitting TRBD1. The CDR3 loop spans 16 amino acids. J lost 4 bases, V lost 4 bases, and 9 bases had no gene match. Per the germline V gene, CDR1 is SGHNT and CDR2 is YYREEE (reference sequence). CDR3 region: CASSPPGQGSADTQYF. Here the CDR3 DNA reads TGTGCCAGCAGCCCCCCGGGACAGGGGTCGGCAGATACGCAGTATTTT.

The chain joins TRBV5-4 to TRBJ2-7, with D possibly TRBD1 on 6 matching bases. CDR3 size: 14 residues. CDR1 and CDR2 (germline): SGHNT, YYREEE (reference sequence). Trimming cost V 0 bases and J 2 bases, with 9 bases left between them. The CDR3 DNA is TGTGCCAGCAGCTTGGATACAGGGACCTACGAGCAGTACTTC. Protein product: CASSLDTGTYEQYF.

The CDR3 spells CASSLGTLTNYGYTF. The CDR3 DNA reads as TGTGCCAGCAGCTTAGGCACTTTAACTAACTATGGCTACACCTTC. The chain recombines TRBV7-9 with TRBJ1-2; D is uncertain. V dropped 1 base and J dropped 0 bases, with 9 bases sitting between them. The V gene's germline CDR1 is SEHNR and CDR2 FQNEAQ (reference sequence). The CDR3 is made up of 15 amino acids.

Comment on this clone: The same CDR3 is also encoded by other DNA sequences in this sample. The chain couples TRBV3-1 (or the pseudogene TRBV3-2) to TRBJ1-2; possible D gene TRBD1, 5 bases. The CDR3 has 13 residues. Germline lookup yields CDR1 LGHDT and CDR2 YNNKEL (reference sequence). Deletions cut 2 bases from V and 4 bases from J, with 8 bases between. The chain's CDR3 is CASSQQGAYGYTF. The CDR3 DNA is TGTGCCAGCAGCCAACAGGGCGCCTATGGCTACACCTTC.

V usage is TRBV10-3 and J usage is TRBJ2-1, with 11 positions matching TRBD2. The germline CDR1 and CDR2 sequences are ENHRY and SYGVKD. The CDR3 totals 16 residues. Trimming cost V 1 base and J 6 bases; bases outside gene matches: 5. The chain's CDR3 is CAISELTSGSFNEQFF. CDR3 DNA: TGTGCCATCAGTGAGTTAACTAGCGGGAGTTTCAATGAGCAGTTCTTC.

The V call is TRBV19, the J call TRBJ1-1, with 9 bases aligning to TRBD1. The trim removed 6 bases at V and 3 bases at J, leaving 14 bases unmatched. The CDR3 has 17 residues. CDR1 is LNHDA and CDR2 is SQIVND in the germline V gene (reference sequence). Here the CDR3 DNA reads TGTGCCAGTAGCATTTTTTGGGGACAGGGTGCCGACACTGAAGCTTTCTTT. Translating it yields CASSIFWGQGADTEAFF.

This chain joins TRBV28 and TRBJ1-4; 7 bases align to TRBD1. CDR3 length: 15 residues. The V gene's germline CDR1 is MDHEN and CDR2 SYDVKM. With 5 bases clipped from V and 8 bases from J, the junction kept 11 bases outside the gene matches. The CDR3 DNA is TGTGCCAGCAGTGCCACCCACAGGGGTAGAGAAAAACTGTTTTTT. Translating gives CASSATHRGREKLFF. The full variable domain, its missing parts supplied by reference TRBV28 and TRBJ1-4, is DVKVTQSSRYLVKRTGEKVFLECVQDMDHENMFWYRQDPGLGLRLIYFSYDVKMKEKGDIPEGYSVSREKKERFSLILESASTNQTSMYLCASSATHRGREKLFFGSGTQLSVL.

This chain connects TRBV6-6 to TRBJ1-1; unclear D gene. The CDR3 extends over 14 amino acids. V shed 5 bases and J shed 2 bases, with 12 bases lying between them. Germline loops: CDR1 MNHNY, CDR2 SVGAGI (reference sequence). The CDR3 sequence: CASSHQMTNTEAFF. DNA of the CDR3: TGTGCCAGCAGTCATCAGATGACTAACACTGAAGCTTTCTTT.

The chain has TRBV21-1 and TRBJ1-3; the D call of TRBD1 is as the table states it, not checked on the DNA. TRBV21-1 is tagged as a pseudogene. The CDR3 extends over 16 amino acids. The CDR3 loop reads CASSKGGPTSGNTIYF. CDR3 coding DNA: TGTGCCAGCAGCAAAGGGGGGCCTACCTCTGGAAACACCATATATTTT.

V is TRBV27 and J is TRBJ1-2; 7 bases align to TRBD1. Trimming at V came to 6 bases and at J to 0 bases, leaving 4 bases not matched to a gene. The CDR3 runs 14 residues. Germline V gene sequence: CDR1 MNHEY, CDR2 SMNVEV (reference sequence). The CDR3 bases are TGTGCCAGCAGCCGAACAGGGGCTAACTATGGCTACACCTTC. This translates into CASSRTGANYGYTF.

This clone appeared once. The CDR3 loop is CSAQQGRWDTQYF. DNA for the CDR3: TGCAGCGCTCAACAGGGGCGCTGGGATACGCAGTATTTT. The chain uses TRBV29-1 and TRBJ2-3; 7 bases align to TRBD1. V gave up 7 bases and J gave up 6 bases; unmatched junction bases: 10. Per germline, CDR1 SQVTM and CDR2 ANQGSEA. This CDR3 contains 13 residues.

V usage is TRBV2 and J usage is TRBJ2-2, with 7 bases aligning to TRBD1. Germline V gives CDR1 SNHLY, CDR2 FYNNEI. J gave up 5 bases and V 5 bases, and 5 bases lay outside the gene matches. This CDR3 region has 14 residues. CDR3 DNA sequence: TGTGCCAGCAGTAGAACAGGGGAGACCGGGGAGCTGTTTTTT. Its protein product is CASSRTGETGELFF.

V and J are TRBV19 and TRBJ2-7; TRBD1 aligns across 10 bases. Germline CDR1 is LNHDA and CDR2 is SQIVND (reference sequence). The CDR3 loop spans 15 amino acids. V trimming: 1 base; J trimming: 3 bases; junction bases outside the gene matches: 3. The CDR3 region has the DNA TGTGCCAGTAGTATAGGGGGGACAGGGGACTACGAGCAGTACTTC. Translating it yields CASSIGGTGDYEQYF. Combining the CDR3 with reference TRBV19 and TRBJ2-7 gives the whole variable domain DGGITQSPKYLFRKEGQNVTLSCEQNLNHDAMYWYRQDPGQGLRLIYYSQIVNDFQKGDIAEGYSVSREKKESFPLTVTSAQKNPTAFYLCASSIGGTGDYEQYFGPGTRLTVT.

The rearrangement uses TRBV3-1 (or the pseudogene TRBV3-2) and TRBJ1-2; possibly TRBD1 for D (6 bases). There are 14 residues in the CDR3. Looked up from germline, CDR1 is LGHDT and CDR2 is YNNKEL (reference sequence). V lost 1 base and J 3 bases, leaving 9 bases between the germline ends. CDR3 in amino acids: CASSQAAGDYGYTF. The CDR3 DNA is TGTGCCAGCAGCCAAGCGGCAGGGGACTATGGCTACACCTTC.

The chain recombines TRBV6-1 with TRBJ1-6; TRBD1 aligns across 7 bases. The CDR3 length is 16 residues. Germline V lookup: CDR1 MNHNS, CDR2 SASEGT. Trimming at V came to 4 bases and at J to 5 bases, leaving 8 bases not matched to a gene. Here the CDR3 reads CASSVIPGTDNSPLHF. The CDR3 DNA reads as TGTGCCAGCAGTGTAATCCCCGGGACAGATAATTCACCCCTCCACTTT.

The chain is built from TRBV7-2 and TRBJ2-3, with 7 bases that match TRBD2. CDR1 and CDR2 (germline): SGHTA, FQGNSA. The CDR3 contains 17 residues. With 5 bases clipped from V and 2 bases from J, the junction kept 13 bases outside the gene matches. The CDR3 DNA reads TGTGCCAGCAGCGGGACTTTTAGCGGGCCCCCCACAGATACGCAGTATTTT. The encoded protein is CASSGTFSGPPTDTQYF.

The chain is built from TRBV7-6 and TRBJ2-2; D is perhaps TRBD1 (6 bases). V lost 0 bases, J lost 8 bases, and 13 bases lay in between. Germline CDR1 and CDR2: SGHVS and FNYEAQ. This CDR3 has 15 amino acids. The CDR3 reads CASSLAGGKAGELFF. DNA of the CDR3: TGTGCCAGCAGCTTAGCTGGGGGCAAGGCGGGGGAGCTGTTTTTT.

The chain links TRBV9 to TRBJ2-7, with D perhaps matching TRBD2 (7 bases). CDR1 and CDR2 (germline): SGDLS, YYNGEE. The CDR3 runs to 15 residues. The V end lost 6 bases, the J end lost 2 bases, and 18 bases lay between the germline ends. CDR3 sequence (DNA): TGTGCCAGCACCTTAGGGGGGGAACCTACCTACGAGCAGTACTTC. It is translated as CASTLGGEPTYEQYF.

The gene calls are TRBV6-5 and TRBJ2-7, with 8 bases matching TRBD2. The germline gives CDR1 MNHEY, CDR2 SVGAGI. This CDR3 is built from 16 residues. Trimming took 3 bases from V and 7 from J; bases not matched to a gene: 14. CDR3: CASSYTGLGRWYEQYF. The CDR3 DNA sequence: TGTGCCAGCAGTTATACGGGACTAGGGCGGTGGTATGAGCAGTACTTC.

This chain joins TRBV11-2 and TRBJ2-7; 8 nucleotides agree with TRBD2. Trimming took 5 bases from V and 2 from J; bases not matched to a gene: 8. Germline CDR1 is SGHAT and CDR2 is FQNNGV. The CDR3 covers 15 residues. CDR3 DNA: TGTGCCAGCAGCCCCTACGGCGGGAGGCCCTACGAGCAGTACTTC. Translated, it gives CASSPYGGRPYEQYF.

The chain uses TRBV5-5 and TRBJ2-7, with a possible D match to TRBD1 (6 bases). V dropped 7 bases and J dropped 6 bases, with 14 bases sitting between them. The CDR3 consists of 12 residues. CDR1 and CDR2 from the germline V gene are SGHKS and YYEKEE (reference sequence). CDR3 protein: CASGQQGSEQYF. The CDR3, as DNA: TGTGCCAGCGGCCAACAGGGTTCCGAGCAGTACTTC. The full variable domain, completed using reference TRBV5-5 and TRBJ2-7, is DAGVTQSPTHLIKTRGQQVTLRCSPISGHKSVSWYQQVLGQGPQFIFQYYEKEERGRGNFPDRFSARQFPNYSSELNVNALLLGDSALYLCASGQQGSEQYFGPGTRLTVT.

In its sample, this clone was seen once. The rearrangement joins TRBV29-1 to TRBJ2-7; 7 positions match TRBD1. CDR1 is SQVTM and CDR2 is ANQGSEA in the germline V gene. Trimming at V came to 2 bases and at J to 2 bases, leaving 6 bases not matched to a gene. This CDR3 contains 14 residues. As DNA, the CDR3 is TGCAGCGTTGAAACGACAGGGAGCACCTACGAGCAGTACTTC. It is translated as CSVETTGSTYEQYF.

The genes are TRBV28 and TRBJ1-1; D unclear. Germline CDR1 is MDHEN and CDR2 is SYDVKM. Trimming removed 7 bases from V and 5 bases from J, with 14 bases in between. The CDR3 contains 13 residues. In DNA, the CDR3 is TGTGCCAGCACCCGGACCGGGAGAACTGAAGCTTTCTTT. Translation: CASTRTGRTEAFF.

V usage is TRBV27 and J usage is TRBJ1-5; TRBD1 aligns across 7 bases. This CDR3 contains 20 residues. With 5 bases clipped from V and 0 bases from J, the junction kept 19 bases outside the gene matches. CDR1 is MNHEY and CDR2 is SMNVEV in the germline V gene (reference sequence). CDR3 sequence reads: CASSPLIPRTGLYSNQPQHF. CDR3 DNA: TGTGCCAGCAGTCCGCTCATCCCGAGGACAGGCCTATATAGCAATCAGCCCCAGCATTTT.

The V gene is TRBV7-9, the J gene TRBJ1-4; 7 positions agree with TRBD1. V lost 3 bases to trimming and J lost 10 bases; unmatched junction nucleotides: 20. Germline V gene sequence: CDR1 SEHNR, CDR2 FQNEAQ (reference sequence). This CDR3 comprises 18 residues. CDR3 amino acids: CASSLETGSREPPGKLFF. As DNA, the CDR3 is TGTGCCAGCAGCTTGGAGACAGGGTCTCGGGAGCCGCCCGGAAAACTGTTTTTT.